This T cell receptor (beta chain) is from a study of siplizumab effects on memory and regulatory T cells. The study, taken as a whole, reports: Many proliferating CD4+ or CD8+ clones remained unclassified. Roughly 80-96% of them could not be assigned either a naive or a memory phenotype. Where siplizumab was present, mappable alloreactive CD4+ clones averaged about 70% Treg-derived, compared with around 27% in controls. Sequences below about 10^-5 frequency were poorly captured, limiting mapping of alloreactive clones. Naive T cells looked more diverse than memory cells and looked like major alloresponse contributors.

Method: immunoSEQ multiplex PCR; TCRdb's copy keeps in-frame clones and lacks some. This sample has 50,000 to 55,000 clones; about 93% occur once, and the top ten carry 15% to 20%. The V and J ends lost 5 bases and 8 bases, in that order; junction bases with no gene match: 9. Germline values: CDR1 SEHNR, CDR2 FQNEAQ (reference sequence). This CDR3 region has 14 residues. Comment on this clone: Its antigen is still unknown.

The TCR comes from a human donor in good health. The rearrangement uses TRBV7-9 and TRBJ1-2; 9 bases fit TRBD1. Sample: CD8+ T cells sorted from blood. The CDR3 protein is CASSLYRTGEGYTF. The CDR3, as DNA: TGTGCCAGCAGCCTATATAGGACAGGGGAAGGCTACACCTTC.